A single sample is the source of the 12 T cell receptor beta chains below, sequenced in a study of blood T cells in healthy people across ages. Next came a second PCR, run for roughly 7 to 12 cycles, which used a sample-barcoded 5' primer along with a J-beta primer mix. TCRdb passed the 5' RACE reads through MiXCR, listing each CDR3 protein once. The sample includes 550,000 to 650,000 distinct CDR3 sequences, approximately 30% of them seen just once. Sequenced sample: blood. The receptors originated from a woman at least 80 years old in good health.

In its sample, this clonotype was seen a few times. This chain uses TRBV5-1 with TRBJ2-5; 10 bases align to TRBD2. Germline V CDR1 and CDR2: SGHRS, YFSETQ. Germline trimming cut 4 bases from V and 5 bases from J; bases unmatched to any gene: 5. CDR3 length: 14 residues. The CDR3 DNA follows: TGCGCCAGCAGCCCGACGGGACTAGCGGAGACCCAGTACTTC. The encoded protein is CASSPTGLAETQYF.

A note on this clonotype: One base away lies a much larger clone, so this may be a sequencing read error. This chain links TRBV6-2 or TRBV6-3 with TRBJ2-1; the D gene could be TRBD1 or TRBD2 (6 bases each). This CDR3 has 17 amino acids. The V gene lost 0 bases and the J gene lost 2 bases, with 14 bases spanning the gap. The germline CDR1 and CDR2 sequences are MNHEY and SVGEGT. Here the CDR3 DNA reads TGTGCCAGCAGTTACTCAAGGGGGGCTCCTCCCTACAATGAGCAGTTCTTC. Encoded protein: CASSYSRGAPPYNEQFF.

This clonotype was seen repeatedly, ten times or more. The chain is built from TRBV7-9 and TRBJ1-2, with D hard to call. Per the germline V gene, CDR1 is SEHNR and CDR2 is FQNEAQ (reference sequence). The CDR3 has 12 amino acids. The V end lost 5 bases, the J end lost 3 bases, and 7 bases lay between the germline ends. The CDR3 DNA sequence: TGTGCCAGCAGCCCCATGGACTATGGCTACACCTTC. This codes for CASSPMDYGYTF.

J is TRBJ1-5 and V is TRBV27; 7 positions match TRBD1. Germline V gene data show CDR1 as MNHEY and CDR2 as SMNVEV (reference sequence). CDR3 length: 15 amino acids. Trimming took 2 bases from V and 6 from J; bases not matched to a gene: 7. CDR3 in DNA: TGTGCCAGCAGTTTAAGCACAGGGGCGGCTCAGCCCCAGCATTTT. It encodes CASSLSTGAAQPQHF.

The sample holds a few counts of this clonotype. A much larger clone lies one base from this, so it may be a read error. V usage is TRBV29-1 and J usage is TRBJ2-5; D is possibly TRBD1 (6 bases). V was pared by 2 bases and J by 11 bases, with 15 bases between. CDR3 length: 12 residues. Germline CDR1 is SQVTM and CDR2 is ANQGSEA. CDR3: CSVETGRLGQYF. The CDR3 nucleotides are TGCAGCGTTGAAACAGGGCGTCTAGGACAGTACTTC.

This chain connects TRBV2 to TRBJ2-3, with a possible D match to TRBD2 (6 bases). CDR3 length: 15 residues. Per the germline V gene, CDR1 is SNHLY and CDR2 is FYNNEI. V was trimmed by 1 base and J by 4 bases, leaving 12 bases between them. The chain's CDR3 is CASSEGNGEADTQYF. CDR3 nucleotides: TGTGCCAGCAGTGAAGGGAACGGGGAGGCAGATACGCAGTATTTT.

Concerning this clonotype: Given a much more abundant clone one base away, this may be a read error. The chain couples TRBV10-3 to TRBJ2-5; 9 bases match TRBD1. Judging by the DNA end, TRBJ2-1 fits better; the J call may be wrong. Germline V lookup: CDR1 ENHRY, CDR2 SYGVKD. The CDR3 extends over 14 amino acids. DNA for the CDR3: TGTGCCATTAGTGGGACAGGGAGTACGGAGACCCAGTTCTTC. It specifies CAISGTGSTETQFF.

The CDR3 sequence: CSVEWQGTDTQYF. CDR3 in DNA: TGCAGCGTTGAATGGCAGGGCACAGATACGCAGTATTTT. The V and J genes are TRBV29-1 and TRBJ2-3; D not certain. V was trimmed by 2 bases and J by 1 base, leaving 7 bases between them. Germline values: CDR1 SQVTM, CDR2 ANQGSEA. This CDR3 is built from 13 residues.

For this clonotype: One junction end disagrees with the germline gene, perhaps due to a read error. The J gene is TRBJ1-5, the V gene TRBV20-1; no reliable D call. The CDR3 is 13 residues long. Germline loops: CDR1 DFQATT, CDR2 SNEGSKA (reference sequence). In nucleotides, the CDR3 is TGCAGTGCGAGAGCGTGGAGCAATCAGCCCCAGCATTTT. The encoded protein is CSARAWSNQPQHF.

Note on this clonotype: This may come from a read error, since a much larger clone is one base off. This rearrangement joins TRBV12-3 or TRBV12-4 to TRBJ1-2; TRBD1 aligns across 9 bases. V gave up 4 bases and J gave up 9 bases; unmatched junction bases: 21. The length of the CDR3 is 18 residues. CDR3 DNA sequence: TGTGCCAGCAGTTCGAGGCCGATGGGGACAGGGAACCGTCATAGCTACACCTTC. It codes for CASSSRPMGTGNRHSYTF.

Concerning this clonotype itself: Since a much larger clone is just one base distant, this may be a read error. This sequence joins TRBV7-3 and TRBJ2-1, with D perhaps assigned TRBD1 or TRBD2 (5 bases each). Looked up from germline, CDR1 is SGHTA and CDR2 is FQGTGA. V was cut by 6 bases and J by 13 bases, with 19 bases left in between. This CDR3 has 13 amino acids. As DNA, the CDR3 is TGTGCCAGCAGTACAAACCAAAACGGGGCCCAGTTCTTC. As protein: CASSTNQNGAQFF.

The table lists this clonotype with a few counts. The V call is TRBV20-1, the J call TRBJ2-1, with 11 bases lining up with TRBD2. The assigned J gene may be wrong: the sequence end matches TRBJ2-7 better. This CDR3 spans 21 amino acids. Germline V gives CDR1 DFQATT, CDR2 SNEGSKA (reference sequence). The CDR3 bases are TGCAGTGCTAGACCAAGGATATCGGCTAGCGGGGGGCCTAGCTCCTACAATGAGCAGTACTTC. It specifies CSARPRISASGGPSSYNEQYF.